This TCR beta chain was obtained from a study of T cell clonotyping in hematopoietic cell transplantation (dated by TCRdb to about 2021). Background on the whole study: In the study, 150 or so blood samples were gathered from a few dozen consecutive transplant recipients and their related donors. Recruitment of patients was conducted between September 2015 and January 2017, and follow-up was continued until September 2020 or death. For 5 or 6 patients, samples taken at the onset of acute graft-versus-host disease were compared with samples from patients who never developed GVHD.

For this clone: The antigen it recognizes is unknown. No per-base quality is available; no much larger clone lies one base away.

What the study reported, not specific to this receptor: Only a small fraction of recipient repertoires overlapped donor repertoires, with over 95% appearing de novo at the given depth. A decrease in recipient TCR diversity was observed after transplant, and a progressive increase in pathologically expanded clonotypes was seen from day 30 to day 180. Sample size was limited, and cells were not sorted, so CD4 and CD8 repertoire contributions could not be separated. Broader TCR repertoire diversity after transplant was predicted by Inverse Simpson Index values from donors and from recipients before transplant.

Per the publication, the time point label means: recipient sample taken at acute GVHD onset. Blood samples were obtained from recipients approximately 28 days before transplant and at days 30, 100 and 180 after transplant. Using Nuclei Lysis Solution, genomic DNA was extracted from unfractionated peripheral blood mononuclear cells that were either fresh or cryopreserved. The germline ends are 14 bases apart after V is trimmed by 4 bases and J by 4 bases. Reading the germline V gene gives CDR1 SGHRS and CDR2 YFSETQ. Its CDR3 holds 14 amino acids, cysteine through phenylalanine. The DNA shown is the 42-base CDR3, in frame from base 1. With the immunoSEQ assay, which is a bias-controlled multiplex PCR relying on V- and J-specific primers, TCR beta CDR3 regions were amplified from genomic DNA. A proprietary barcode and Illumina adapter sequences were added to the CDR3 amplicons in a second PCR step. CDR3 libraries were sequenced on an Illumina MiSeq instrument. In the paper's pipeline: Export and quality control were handled in immunoSEQ Analyzer 3.0, while downstream analyses relied on R Bioconductor and Immunarch. Only productive rearrangements in the normalized downsampled data set went into calculating the repertoire metrics. In the normalized cohort, clonotypes with more than 5 templates were defined as pathologically expanded. The Inverse Simpson Index served as the measure of repertoire diversity. The non-normalized data set was used for CMV-specificity analyses so that all clonotypes could be captured. TCRdb re-hosts the immuneACCESS table, in-frame sequences only. Its copies lack some clones; in the studies checked, an unresolved V gene accounts for under half of them, and the cause for the rest is not known. V, J and clone size reflect that table, while D and trimming were determined from the DNA. The sample yields some 8,600 clones; under 85% were counted once. The ten largest clones represent under 65% of the sample.

The TCR comes from a male patient aged 55-69 years who had an allogeneic stem cell transplant from an unrelated donor, so the T cells may come from the graft donor. Some clones in this sample may be carry-over from other donors' samples. This chain is built from TRBV5-1 and TRBJ1-1; the D gene is unclear. The sequences come from PBMCs, collected at the time of graft-versus-host disease after allogeneic stem cell transplant. The DNA sequence is TGCGCCAGCAGCCCCTCGGCGGGAAGCACTGAAGCTTTCTTT. This is translated as CASSPSAGSTEAFF.